Below, one T cell receptor beta chain is given with its context. Its recognized antigen is unknown. No base quality information exists; no much larger clone differs at one position. TCR CDR3 regions were amplified from genomic DNA by multiplex PCR using the deep immunoSEQ assay. For each cell subset, the extracted genomic DNA was distributed evenly across all wells of several immunoSEQ 96-well plates, and each plate served as one replicate. For sorted subsets, each replicate PCR was loaded with about 0.2 ug genomic DNA, equivalent to approximately 33,000 T cell genomes. Purified libraries were measured with a Qubit 3.0 fluorometer, size-checked on a Bioanalyzer 2100, and measured again with the KAPA Library Quantification kit. Every immunoSEQ 96-well plate was sequenced on a separate single-read 150-cycle Illumina NextSeq 550 flow cell. The paper's data handling went like this. The immunoSEQ output contained only junctional sequences without quality scores, so filtering could not match that applied to full-length reads. To assign V/J genes and CDR3, sequences were annotated using PyIR, a Python wrapper for IgBLAST v1.9, with IMGT germline references. Reads with weak V/J assignments (E-value above 1e-6), missing CDR3, stop codons, out-of-frame junctions, or ambiguous translated residues were removed. V3J clonotypes were defined as sequences sharing the same inferred V gene, J gene, and CDR3 amino acid sequence. Percentage overlap between repertoires was computed as shared unique clonotypes divided by the size of the smaller repertoire. Richness of each repertoire was evaluated using RTK rarefaction, the Chao1 estimator, and Recon v2.1 estimates of unobserved clonotypes. Generation probabilities were computed with OLGA for all TCRbeta clonotypes obtained by the gDNA method from several donors. TCRdb limited this immuneACCESS table to in-frame rearrangements with V and J called. A share of clones is missing; checked studies link under half to unresolved V genes, and the rest is unexplained. V and J calls and clone size are as listed in that table; D and trimming were resolved from the DNA. This sample has approximately 980,000 clones in its table, and roughly 72% of those were observed once. Jointly, the top ten make up roughly 1.5% of the sample.

The data are from a study of shared clonotypes between healthy human individuals (dated by TCRdb to between 2020 and 2021). With respect to the entire study: The cohort included a few men and a couple of women between 18 and 49 years of age. Each donor's leukapheresis produced roughly between roughly 0.85 and 9.5 billion PBMCs. Per donor, three plates each were used for CD4 naive and CD4 memory, two for CD8 naive, and one for CD8 memory. To estimate repertoire size and how much clonotype sharing occurs between individuals, the study deeply sequenced the blood TCR repertoires of 4 to 6 healthy adults. Different laboratories and diverse techniques were used to prepare libraries and sequence TCR repertoires, to increase sequencing depth and limit assay-specific biases. Findings and caveats that apply to the study as a whole: Because the study included a small number of donors, the genetic and exposure-history diversity represented was limited. Higher generation probabilities were observed for clonotypes shared by all four sorted-subset donors than for non-shared clonotypes. About 4.5% of naive CD4, more than 3% of naive CD8, around 2.3% of memory CD4, and 0.35% to 0.5% of memory CD8 clonotypes were shared across several donors. Sampling was restricted to blood, and TCR repertoires in tissue are likely to differ from TCR repertoires in blood. Estimated clonotype richness was generally larger for naive than for memory subsets. Rarefaction of sorted-subset datasets indicated incomplete sequencing despite the large sequencing depth. Pairwise subsampling indicated that sequencing depth was expected to affect the degree of clonotype sharing among donors.

The donors were healthy, HIV-negative adults with no recently reported acute infections or vaccinations. Only Caucasian adults living in Nashville, Tennessee, USA were represented among the donors. CD4+ T cells were enriched by magnetic negative selection, after which naive cells were positively selected on CD45RA and the negative fraction was taken as the memory subset. Blood was collected by leukapheresis, and PBMCs were isolated by Ficoll-Histopaque density gradient centrifugation and then cryopreserved in liquid nitrogen vapor phase. Purity and quantity of every magnetically sorted T cell population were checked by analytical flow cytometry. From each sorted fraction, genomic DNA was isolated and quantified by UV absorbance on a Nanodrop 2000c. This receptor was taken from a man younger than 35 in good health. The sequencing sample was made of memory CD4+ T cells sorted from blood. The label giving this sample's cell subset or site can be read as: CD45RA-negative fraction.

Here is the DNA: TGTGCCTGGAGTGTCGGGACTCTAAGGGGCGAGCAGTACTTC. Protein translation: CAWSVGTLRGEQYF. The chain was built from TRBV30 and TRBJ2-7; the D region possibly corresponds to TRBD2 (6 bases align). Per the germline V gene (reference sequence), GTSNPN is the CDR1 and SVGIG is the CDR2. V and J are truncated by 0 bases and 6 bases respectively, leaving an intervening sequence of 15 bases. From its cysteine to its phenylalanine, the CDR3 spans 14 amino acids. Just the 42-base CDR3 DNA is kept, in frame starting at base 1. Reference TRBV30 and TRBJ2-7 proteins supply the regions before and after the CDR3; the full variable domain is: SQTIHQWPATLVQPVGSPLSLECTVEGTSNPNLYWYRQAAGRGLQLLFYSVGIGQISSEVPQNLSASRPQDRQFILSSKKLLLSDSGFYLCAWSVGTLRGEQYFGPGTRLTVT.